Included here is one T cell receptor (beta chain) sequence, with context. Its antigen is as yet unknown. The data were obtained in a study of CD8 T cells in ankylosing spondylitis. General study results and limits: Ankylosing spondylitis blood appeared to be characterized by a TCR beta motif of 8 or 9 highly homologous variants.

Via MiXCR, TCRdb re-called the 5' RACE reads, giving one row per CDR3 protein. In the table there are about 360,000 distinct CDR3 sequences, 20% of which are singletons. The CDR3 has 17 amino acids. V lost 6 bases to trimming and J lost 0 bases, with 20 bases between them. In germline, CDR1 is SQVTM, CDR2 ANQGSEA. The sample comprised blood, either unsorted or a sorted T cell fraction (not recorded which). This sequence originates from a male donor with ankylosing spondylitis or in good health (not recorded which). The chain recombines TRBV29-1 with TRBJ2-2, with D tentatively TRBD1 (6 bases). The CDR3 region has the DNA TGCAGCGTGGGGTGGACAGAAAATACGGCGAACACCGGGGAGCTGTTTTTT. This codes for CSVGWTENTANTGELFF.